Listed below are T cell receptor beta chains from one sample, sequenced in a study of CD8 T cells in Susac syndrome. One entry per CDR3 protein results from TCRdb running MiXCR on the immunoSEQ multiplex PCR reads. The table lists just over 80,000 distinct CDR3 sequences, around 94% of them singletons. The specimen sequenced was CD8+ T cells from PBMCs. These receptor sequences come from a human donor in good health. The conserved cysteine and the conserved F or W are not part of the CDR3 here. Part of the rows lack a size; the others show once, few, many or a class for expanded clones.

V	size	length	CDR3
TRBV12-3/TRBV12-4	NA	11	ASCYRVGETQY
TRBV11-2	NA	15	ASSLERGRGLRDTQY
TRBV29-1	NA	9	SVMLFGELF
TRBV4-1	once	14	ASSQEFGTDTDTQY
TRBV3-1	once	14	ASSQLIRAPNTEAF
TRBV20-1	few	10	SADYSNQPQH
TRBV12-3/TRBV12-4	NA	13	ASSGEAGAKNIQY
TRBV7-9	NA	13	ASSPSSVRGDGYT
TRBV7-9	NA	13	ASSPPDRGLDTQY
TRBV20-1	NA	15	SAARGVGGAVTYEQY
TRBV28	NA	10	ASSFYQGGYT
TRBV7-2	NA	16	ASSFPTTGDKGTDTQY
TRBV24-1	NA	12	ATSDLDFTGELF
TRBV12-5	NA	9	ASGTGETQY
TRBV5-4	NA	12	ASSLPGISYEQY
TRBV27	NA	14	ASTRGELVALKGYT
TRBV9	NA	14	ASSVELGGATDTQY
TRBV27	NA	14	ASSQKERHLQETQY
TRBV4-1	NA	10	ASSPAGGEQF
TRBV19	NA	12	ASSKRDRSYEQY
TRBV4-1	NA	14	ASSPSVELDKNIQY
TRBV27	few	11	ASSFSGGTEAF
TRBV20-1	NA	11	SAGWTRGGEQF
TRBV4-1	NA	13	ASSAISTSNQPQH
TRBV29-1	once	11	SVDTGVGYGYT
TRBV3-1	NA	17	ASSQDLASGGIAGDTQY